These 9 T cell receptor beta chains were sequenced from one sample in a study of T cell changes during pregnancy in multiple sclerosis. The method was immunoSEQ multiplex PCR; TCRdb's version includes in-frame clones alone and lacks a portion of them. The sample comprises about 25,000 clones, about nine tenths of which are singletons, and approximately 13% rests with the top ten. Sequencing was performed on CD8+ T cells from peripheral blood mononuclear cells, taken in the first trimester of pregnancy. The receptors shown here come from a female donor in good health, enrolled as a control in a pregnancy study.

V is TRBV19 and J is TRBJ2-5; weak D call: TRBD1 (6 bases). The CDR3 has 14 residues. V shed 4 bases and J shed 2 bases, with 11 bases lying between them. In germline, CDR1 is LNHDA, CDR2 SQIVND (reference sequence). The CDR3 DNA reads TGTGCCAGTAGTACGCGACAGGTACAAGAGACCCAGTACTTC. Residues: CASSTRQVQETQYF.

This clone has just one count. The rearrangement joins TRBV7-8 to TRBJ1-4; D is undetermined. The CDR3 is made up of 12 amino acids. Deletions cut 2 bases from V and 8 bases from J, with 6 bases between. Per germline, CDR1 SGHVS and CDR2 FQNEAQ. The CDR3 spells CASSLFREKLFF. CDR3 DNA sequence: TGTGCCAGCAGCTTATTCCGGGAAAAACTGTTTTTT. Supplemented by reference TRBV7-8 and TRBJ1-4, the full variable domain reads GAGVSQSPRYKVAKRGQDVALRCDPISGHVSLFWYQQALGQGPEFLTYFQNEAQLDKSGLPSDRFFAERPEGSVSTLKIQRTQQEDSAVYLCASSLFREKLFFGSGTQLSVL.

V gene TRBV7-8 combines with J gene TRBJ2-1; D is possibly TRBD2 (6 bases). V gave up 2 bases and J gave up 7 bases, with 12 bases separating them. Germline assignment: CDR1 SGHVS and CDR2 FQNEAQ. The CDR3 runs to 14 residues. Here the CDR3 reads CASSLSRLGNEQFF. The CDR3 DNA reads TGTGCCAGCAGCTTAAGCCGACTAGGGAATGAGCAGTTCTTC.

This clone has a single count. The gene calls are TRBV5-4 and TRBJ2-3, with 7 positions matching TRBD2. The junction had 4 bases not matched to a gene; V was cut back by 0 bases and J by 0 bases. Germline CDR1 SGHNT, CDR2 YYREEE (reference sequence). The CDR3 has 16 amino acids. The CDR3 sequence is CASSLGASGSTDTQYF. CDR3 coding DNA: TGTGCCAGCAGCTTGGGGGCTAGCGGTAGCACAGATACGCAGTATTTT.

The chain is built from TRBV29-1 and TRBJ1-2, with TRBD1 identical over 10 bases. With V trimmed by 6 bases and J by 6 bases, 13 bases remained unmatched. CDR3 length equals 15 residues. CDR1 is SQVTM and CDR2 is ANQGSEA in the germline V gene. The CDR3 coding sequence is TGCAGCGTAGACTGGACAGGGGGTGCCTATAATGGCTACACCTTC. Protein sequence: CSVDWTGGAYNGYTF. The full variable domain, rest sourced from reference TRBV29-1 and TRBJ1-2, is SAVISQKPSRDICQRGTSLTIQCQVDSQVTMMFWYRQQPGQSLTLIATANQGSEATYESGFVIDKFPISRPNLTFSTLTVSNMSPEDSSIYLCSVDWTGGAYNGYTFGSGTRLTVV.

The chain recombines TRBV9 with TRBJ1-2, with 7 bases fitting TRBD1. The CDR3 has 14 residues. The germline V gene has CDR1 SGDLS and CDR2 YYNGEE. After removal of 7 bases from V and 0 bases from J, the junction contained 6 bases not matched to a gene. CDR3 loop: CASGQGGANYGYTF. The CDR3 coding sequence is TGTGCCAGCGGCCAGGGGGGAGCTAACTATGGCTACACCTTC.

This clone was recorded a few times. The chain couples TRBV11-1 to TRBJ2-1; D remains ambiguous. Trimming took 5 bases from V and 5 from J, leaving 16 bases between them. Germline V gene sequence: CDR1 SGHAT, CDR2 FQDESV (reference sequence). CDR3 length: 15 residues. CDR3 sequence reads: CASSPRSKLNNEQFF. Here the CDR3 DNA reads TGTGCCAGCAGCCCAAGATCGAAACTCAACAATGAGCAGTTCTTC.

J is TRBJ2-7 and V is TRBV12-5; no clear D gene. Trimming took 7 bases from V and 0 from J, leaving 7 bases between them. CDR3 length: 12 residues. In germline, CDR1 is LGHNT, CDR2 FRNRAP. DNA of the CDR3: TGTGCTAGTGCCGAGGACTCCTACGAGCAGTACTTC. This sequence encodes CASAEDSYEQYF.

The chain links TRBV28 to TRBJ2-3, with D possibly being TRBD1 (6 bases). V lost 1 base and J lost 2, with 16 bases in between. The CDR3 is made up of 17 amino acids. Germline V gene lookup returns CDR1 MDHEN and CDR2 SYDVKM. CDR3 nucleotide sequence: TGTGCCAGCAGTTTATCCCCGGACAGCGCCCACACAGATACGCAGTATTTT. Translated: CASSLSPDSAHTDTQYF.